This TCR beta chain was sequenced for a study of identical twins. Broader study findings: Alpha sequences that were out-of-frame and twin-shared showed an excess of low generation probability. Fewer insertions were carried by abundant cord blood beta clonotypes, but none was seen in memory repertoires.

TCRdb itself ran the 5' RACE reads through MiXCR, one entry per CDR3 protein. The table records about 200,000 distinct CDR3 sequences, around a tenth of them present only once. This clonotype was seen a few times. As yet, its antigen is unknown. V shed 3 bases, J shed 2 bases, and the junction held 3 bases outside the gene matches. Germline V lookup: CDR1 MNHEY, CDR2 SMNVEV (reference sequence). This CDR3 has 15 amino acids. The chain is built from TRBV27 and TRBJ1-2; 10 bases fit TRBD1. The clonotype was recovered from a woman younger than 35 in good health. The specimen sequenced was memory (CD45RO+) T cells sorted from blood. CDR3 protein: CASSFMGQGNYGYTF. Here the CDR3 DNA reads TGTGCCAGCAGTTTCATGGGACAGGGGAACTATGGCTACACCTTC.